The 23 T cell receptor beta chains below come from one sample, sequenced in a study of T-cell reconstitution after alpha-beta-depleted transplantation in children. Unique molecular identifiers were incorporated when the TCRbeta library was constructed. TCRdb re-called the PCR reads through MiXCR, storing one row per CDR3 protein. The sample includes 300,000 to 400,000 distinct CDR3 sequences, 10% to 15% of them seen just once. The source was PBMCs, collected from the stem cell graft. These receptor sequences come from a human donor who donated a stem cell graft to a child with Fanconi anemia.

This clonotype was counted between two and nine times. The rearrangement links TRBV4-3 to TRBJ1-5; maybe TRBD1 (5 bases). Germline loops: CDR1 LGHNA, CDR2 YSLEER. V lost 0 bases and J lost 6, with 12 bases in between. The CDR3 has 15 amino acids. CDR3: CASSQEGGIGQPQHF. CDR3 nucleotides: TGCGCCAGCAGCCAAGAGGGGGGGATCGGTCAGCCCCAGCATTTT.

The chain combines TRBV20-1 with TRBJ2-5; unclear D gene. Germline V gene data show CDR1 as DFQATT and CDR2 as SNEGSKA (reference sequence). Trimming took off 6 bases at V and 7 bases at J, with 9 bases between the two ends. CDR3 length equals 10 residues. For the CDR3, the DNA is TGCAGTGCGGCTAAAGGGACCCAGTACTTC. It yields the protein CSAAKGTQYF.

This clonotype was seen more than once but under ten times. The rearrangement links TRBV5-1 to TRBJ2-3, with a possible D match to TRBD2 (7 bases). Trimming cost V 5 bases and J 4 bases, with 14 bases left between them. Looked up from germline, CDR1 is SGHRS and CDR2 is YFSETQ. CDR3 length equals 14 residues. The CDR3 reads CASSLAGAADTQYF. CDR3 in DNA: TGCGCCAGCAGTCTGGCGGGGGCGGCAGATACGCAGTATTTT.

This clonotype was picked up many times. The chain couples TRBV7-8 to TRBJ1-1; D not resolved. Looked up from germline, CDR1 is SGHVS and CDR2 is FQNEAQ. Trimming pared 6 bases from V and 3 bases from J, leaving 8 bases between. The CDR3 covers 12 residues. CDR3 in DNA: TGTGCCAGCAGAGATTGGGACACTGAAGCTTTCTTT. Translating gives CASRDWDTEAFF.

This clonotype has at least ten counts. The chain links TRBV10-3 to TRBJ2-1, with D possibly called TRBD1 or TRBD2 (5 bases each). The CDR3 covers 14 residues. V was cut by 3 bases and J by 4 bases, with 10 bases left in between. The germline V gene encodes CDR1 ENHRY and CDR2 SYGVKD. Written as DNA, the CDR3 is TGTGCCATCAGTGAACGGGACGGATACAATGAGCAGTTCTTC. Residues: CAISERDGYNEQFF.

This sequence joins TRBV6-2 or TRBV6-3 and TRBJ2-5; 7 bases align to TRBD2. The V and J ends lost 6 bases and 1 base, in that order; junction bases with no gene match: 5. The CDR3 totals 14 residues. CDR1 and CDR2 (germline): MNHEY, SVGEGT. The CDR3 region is CASSQAGFQETQYF. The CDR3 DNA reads TGTGCCAGCAGCCAAGCGGGGTTCCAAGAGACCCAGTACTTC.

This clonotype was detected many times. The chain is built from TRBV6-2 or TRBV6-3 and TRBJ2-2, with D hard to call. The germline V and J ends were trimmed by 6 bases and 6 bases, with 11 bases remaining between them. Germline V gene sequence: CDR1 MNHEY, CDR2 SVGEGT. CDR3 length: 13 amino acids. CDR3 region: CASRLTWPGELFF. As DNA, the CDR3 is TGTGCCAGCAGACTCACATGGCCCGGGGAGCTGTTTTTT.

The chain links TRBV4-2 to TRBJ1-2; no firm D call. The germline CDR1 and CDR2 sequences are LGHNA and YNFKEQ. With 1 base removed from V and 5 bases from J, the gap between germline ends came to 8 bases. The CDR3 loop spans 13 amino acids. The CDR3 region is CASSQGLTYGYTF. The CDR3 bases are TGTGCCAGCAGCCAAGGGCTCACTTATGGCTACACCTTC.

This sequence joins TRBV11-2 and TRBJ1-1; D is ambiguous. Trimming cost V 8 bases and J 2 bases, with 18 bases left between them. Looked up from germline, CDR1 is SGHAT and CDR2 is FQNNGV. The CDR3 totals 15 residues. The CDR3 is CASATWWGLNTEAFF. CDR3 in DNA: TGTGCCAGCGCAACATGGTGGGGTTTAAACACTGAAGCTTTCTTT.

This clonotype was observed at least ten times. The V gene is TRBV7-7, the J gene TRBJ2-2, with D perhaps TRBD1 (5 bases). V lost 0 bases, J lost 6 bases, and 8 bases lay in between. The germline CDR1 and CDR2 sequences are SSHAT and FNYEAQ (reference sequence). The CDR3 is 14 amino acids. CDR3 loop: CASSLAIGAGELFF. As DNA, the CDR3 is TGTGCCAGCAGCTTAGCGATAGGGGCCGGGGAGCTGTTTTTT. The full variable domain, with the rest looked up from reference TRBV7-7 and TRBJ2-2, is GAGVSQSPRYKVTKRGQDVTLRCDPISSHATLYWYQQALGQGPEFLTYFNYEAQPDKSGLPSDRFSAERPEGSISTLTIQRTEQRDSAMYRCASSLAIGAGELFFGEGSRLTVL.

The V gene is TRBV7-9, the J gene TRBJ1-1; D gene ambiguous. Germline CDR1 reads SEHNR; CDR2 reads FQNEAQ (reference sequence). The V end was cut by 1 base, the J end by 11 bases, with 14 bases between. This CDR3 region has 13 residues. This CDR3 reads CASSLVGTWRAFF. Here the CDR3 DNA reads TGTGCCAGCAGCTTAGTGGGTACCTGGAGGGCTTTCTTT.

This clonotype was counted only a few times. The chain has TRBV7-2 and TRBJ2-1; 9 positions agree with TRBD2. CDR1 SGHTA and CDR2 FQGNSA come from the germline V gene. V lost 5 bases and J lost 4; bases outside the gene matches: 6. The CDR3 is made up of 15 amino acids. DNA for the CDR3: TGTGCCAGCAGCAGGCGGGGGGGCGAATACAATGAGCAGTTCTTC. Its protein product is CASSRRGGEYNEQFF.

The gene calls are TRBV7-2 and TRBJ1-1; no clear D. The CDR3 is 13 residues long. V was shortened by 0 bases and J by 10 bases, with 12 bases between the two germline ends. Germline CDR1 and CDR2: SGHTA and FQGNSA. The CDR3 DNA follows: TGTGCCAGCAGCTTAGCGAAAACAGTCGGAGCTTTCTTT. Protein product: CASSLAKTVGAFF.

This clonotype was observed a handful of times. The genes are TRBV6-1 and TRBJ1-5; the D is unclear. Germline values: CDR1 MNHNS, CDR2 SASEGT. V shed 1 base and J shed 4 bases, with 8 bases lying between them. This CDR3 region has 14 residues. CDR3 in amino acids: CASSEGHRNQPQHF. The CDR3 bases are TGTGCCAGCAGTGAAGGCCACCGGAATCAGCCCCAGCATTTT.

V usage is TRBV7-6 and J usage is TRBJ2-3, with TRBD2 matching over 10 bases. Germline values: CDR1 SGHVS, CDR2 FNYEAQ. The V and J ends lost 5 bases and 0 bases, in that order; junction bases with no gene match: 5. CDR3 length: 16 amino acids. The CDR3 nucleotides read TGTGCCAGCAGCGTCACTAGCGGGGCCAGCACAGATACGCAGTATTTT. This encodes CASSVTSGASTDTQYF.

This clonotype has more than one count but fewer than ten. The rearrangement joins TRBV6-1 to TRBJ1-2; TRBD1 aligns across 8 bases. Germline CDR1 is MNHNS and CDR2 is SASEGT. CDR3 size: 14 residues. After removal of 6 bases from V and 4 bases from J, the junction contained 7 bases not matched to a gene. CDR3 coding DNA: TGTGCCAGCAGAGGGTCCGGGACAGGCTATGGCTACACCTTC. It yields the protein CASRGSGTGYGYTF.

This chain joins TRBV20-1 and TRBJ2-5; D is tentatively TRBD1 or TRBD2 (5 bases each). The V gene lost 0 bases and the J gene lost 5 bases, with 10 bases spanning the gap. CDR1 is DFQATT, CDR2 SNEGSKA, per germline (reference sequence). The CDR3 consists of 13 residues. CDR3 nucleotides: TGCAGTGCTAGAGAGGAATGGGGGGAGACCCAGTACTTC. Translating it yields CSAREEWGETQYF.

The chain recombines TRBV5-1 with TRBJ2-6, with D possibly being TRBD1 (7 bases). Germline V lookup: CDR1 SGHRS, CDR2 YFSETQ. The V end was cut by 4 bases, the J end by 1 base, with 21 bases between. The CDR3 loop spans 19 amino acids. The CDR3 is CASSLEQGRSGSGANVLTF. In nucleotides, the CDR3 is TGCGCCAGCAGCCTGGAACAGGGGAGGAGTGGATCTGGGGCCAACGTCCTGACTTTC.

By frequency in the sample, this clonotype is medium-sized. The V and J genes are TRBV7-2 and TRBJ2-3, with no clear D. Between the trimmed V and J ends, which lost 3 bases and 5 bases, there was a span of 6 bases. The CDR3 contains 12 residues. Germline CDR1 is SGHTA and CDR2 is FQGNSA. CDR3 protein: CASSFKLDTQYF. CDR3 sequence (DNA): TGTGCCAGCAGCTTCAAGTTAGATACGCAGTATTTT.

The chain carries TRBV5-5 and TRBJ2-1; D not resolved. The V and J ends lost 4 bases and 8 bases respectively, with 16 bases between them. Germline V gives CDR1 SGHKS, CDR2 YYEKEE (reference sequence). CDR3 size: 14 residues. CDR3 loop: CASSPAARHHEQFF. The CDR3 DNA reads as TGTGCCAGCAGCCCTGCGGCCCGGCACCATGAGCAGTTCTTC.

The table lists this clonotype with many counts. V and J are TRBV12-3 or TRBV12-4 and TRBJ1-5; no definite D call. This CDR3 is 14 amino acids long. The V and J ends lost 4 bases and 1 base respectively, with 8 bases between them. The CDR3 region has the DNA TGTGCCAGCAGTTGGGAGCAGAGCAATCAGCCCCAGCATTTT. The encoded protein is CASSWEQSNQPQHF.

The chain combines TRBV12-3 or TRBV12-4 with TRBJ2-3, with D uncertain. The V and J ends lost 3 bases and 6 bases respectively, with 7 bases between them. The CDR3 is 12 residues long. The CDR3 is CASSFVLDTQYF. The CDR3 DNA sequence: TGTGCCAGCAGTTTCGTTTTGGATACGCAGTATTTT.

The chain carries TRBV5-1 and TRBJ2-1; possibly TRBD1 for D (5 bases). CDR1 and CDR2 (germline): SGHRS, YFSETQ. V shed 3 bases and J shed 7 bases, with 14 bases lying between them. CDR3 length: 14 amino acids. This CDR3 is CASSSRLAGNEQFF. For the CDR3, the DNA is TGCGCCAGCAGCTCTAGACTGGCAGGGAATGAGCAGTTCTTC.